This entry concerns a single T cell receptor (beta chain). Participants spanned ages about 18 to 95 years and resided in roughly 26 US areas. For recovered donors of Cohort 3, there were two negative PCRs, clearance, or symptom resolution. The source of the sample is a study of blood T cell repertoires in COVID-19. The wider study: Some COVID-19 samples were acute and others convalescent; all came from the United States, Italy and Spain.

Study processing details: Amplification of reference gene primers provided the estimated nucleated cell counts. TCRdb's table, derived via immunoSEQ multiplex PCR, lists solely in-frame clones and lacks some. V and J calls and clone size are given by that table; D and trimming were obtained from the DNA. The sample has fewer than 200,000 clones, around 80% seen once; the top ten hold 15% to 20%. The germline V gene encodes CDR1 SGHVS and CDR2 FQNEAQ. This CDR3 is 15 amino acids long. The V and J ends lost 5 bases and 4 bases, in that order; junction bases with no gene match: 9. The rearrangement joins TRBV7-8 to TRBJ2-7; 9 bases are shared with TRBD2. The sequenced sample consisted of PBMCs or T cells enriched from blood (not recorded which). The receptor's source is a woman between 45 and 65 years old who had recovered from COVID-19. The CDR3 DNA reads as TGTGCCAGCAGCCCAGCCCCGGGACTAGCATACGAGCAGTACTTC. This encodes CASSPAPGLAYEQYF.